Listed below are T cell receptor beta chains from one sample, sequenced in a study of OX40 agonist ivuxolimab in advanced cancers. Sequenced by immunoSEQ multiplex PCR; TCRdb stores in-frame clones only, minus some. The sample yields about 100,000 clones, nearly 90% seen once. This specimen consisted of CD4+ or CD8+ T cells sorted from blood, obtained in a trial of the OX40 agonist ivuxolimab. The source is an adult with an advanced solid tumor such as melanoma, head and neck, liver or kidney cancer. The CDR3 runs from the conserved cysteine through the conserved F or W. Fields, in order: clone size, V gene, D gene, J gene, CDR3 DNA, CDR3 protein. The D gene is left open where the match is weak. Clone size is stated in some rows and not others, as once, few, many or a class when expanded.

>.|TRBV7-3|TRBD2|TRBJ2-1
TGTGCCAGCAGCTTTGATGCGGGAGCCTACAATGAGCAGTTCTTC
CASSFDAGAYNEQFF
>.|TRBV5-4|.|TRBJ1-5
TGTGCCAGCAGCTTCGGAGGGTATAGCAATCAGCCCCAGCATTTT
CASSFGGYSNQPQHF
>.|TRBV5-4|.|TRBJ2-7
TGTGCCAGCAGTTCGCCCCAGAGCAGGCTGCGGGAGCAGTACTTC
CASSSPQSRLREQYF
>.|TRBV29-1|.|TRBJ2-5
TGCAGCGTTGAATCCCCAAGGGAGACCCAGTACTTC
CSVESPRETQYF
>few|TRBV29-1|.|TRBJ2-3
TGCAGCGTTGAAGACCCTCGTTGGGGAACAGATACGCAGTATTTT
CSVEDPRWGTDTQYF
>.|TRBV6-5|.|TRBJ1-5
TGTGCCAGCAGTTACTCAGGCCCGGATCAGCCCCAGCATTTT
CASSYSGPDQPQHF
>.|TRBV18|.|TRBJ1-1
TGTGCCAGCTCACGGGTCGGGAACACTGAAGCTTTCTTT
CASSRVGNTEAFF
>.|TRBV5-4|TRBD1|TRBJ1-2
TGTGCCAGCAGCGTCGGTGGAGGGGGCGTTGGCTACACCTTC
CASSVGGGGVGYTF
>.|TRBV25-1|TRBD1|TRBJ1-2
TGTGCCAGCAGTGAGACAGGGTATTCTGGCTACACCTTC
CASSETGYSGYTF
>.|TRBV10-3|.|TRBJ2-3
TGTGCCATCAGTGTTGAAAGCGCAGATACGCAGTATTTT
CAISVESADTQYF
>.|TRBV9|.|TRBJ1-2
TGTGCCAGCAGCGTAAATTGGGGTTATGGCTACACCTTC
CASSVNWGYGYTF
>.|TRBV7-3|TRBD2|TRBJ2-1
TGTGCCAGCAGCTTAACGTTAGCGGGAGAGCAGTTCTTC
CASSLTLAGEQFF
>.|TRBV30|TRBD1|TRBJ2-1
TGTGCCGGTACGGGACAGGGAACCCCGTCCTACAATGAGCAGTTCTTC
CAGTGQGTPSYNEQFF
>.|TRBV28|.|TRBJ2-2
TGTGCCAGCAGTTTCCTCACCGGGGAGCTGTTTTTT
CASSFLTGELFF
>.|TRBV6-5|TRBD1|TRBJ1-4
TGTGCCAGCAGTTTGGAGACAGGGGGCGGTGAAAAACTGTTTTTT
CASSLETGGGEKLFF
>.|TRBV11-2|.|TRBJ2-7
TGTGCCAGCAGCCGACTGTCTTCCTACGAGCAGTACTTC
CASSRLSSYEQYF
>.|TRBV5-1|.|TRBJ2-3
TGCGCCAGCAGCGCGTACGGGACAACTAGCACAGATACGCAGTATTTT
CASSAYGTTSTDTQYF
>.|TRBV7-9|.|TRBJ1-2
TGTGCCAGCAGCCGGGTCCAGGGGCGCGCCTATGGCTACACCTTC
CASSRVQGRAYGYTF
>once|TRBV20-1|.|TRBJ2-3
TGCAGTGCTACGATAACAGATACGCAGTATTTT
CSATITDTQYF
>.|TRBV4-2|.|TRBJ2-7
TGTGCCAGCAGCTTGGCCGGGACCTACGAGCAGTACTTC
CASSLAGTYEQYF
>once|TRBV27|TRBD1|TRBJ1-1
TGTGCCAGCAGTACAACAGGGGGCGTTCGTACTGAAGCTTTCTTT
CASSTTGGVRTEAFF
>.|TRBV29-1|TRBD1|TRBJ1-5
TGCAGCGTTTCCGGGACAGGGGGCGTCGGGAGCAATCAGCCCCAGCATTTT
CSVSGTGGVGSNQPQHF
>.|TRBV6-6|TRBD1|TRBJ2-7
TGTGCCAGCAGTCATACAGGGGGCAGGACCTACGAGCAGTACTTC
CASSHTGGRTYEQYF
>.|TRBV30|.|TRBJ2-7
TGTGCCTGCCCACGGGAGCGTTCTCAAGAGCAGTACTTC
CACPRERSQEQYF
>.|TRBV9|TRBD2|TRBJ2-7
TGTGCCAGCAGTCTCTCAGCGGGAGGGCCATTATACGAGCAGTACTTC
CASSLSAGGPLYEQYF
>.|TRBV11-2|.|TRBJ2-5
TGTGCCAGCAGCCTTAGTCAGGTTGGAGAGACCCAGTACTTC
CASSLSQVGETQYF
>.|TRBV5-1|.|TRBJ2-1
TGCGCCAGCAGCTTCGCGCGGGGTTATGAGCAGTTCTTC
CASSFARGYEQFF
>.|TRBV19|TRBD2|TRBJ2-3
TGTGCCAGTAGGGTGAATAGCGGGAGGCCCACAGATACGCAGTATTTT
CASRVNSGRPTDTQYF
>.|TRBV7-9|.|TRBJ2-1
TGTGCCAGCAGCGGAAGCTCCTACAATGAGCAGTTCTTC
CASSGSSYNEQFF
>.|TRBV30|.|TRBJ2-1
TGTGCCTGGACTTTGGACAGTCGGGGCAATGAGCAGTTCTTC
CAWTLDSRGNEQFF
>.|TRBV25-1|.|TRBJ2-1
TGTGCCAGCAGTGGGGGGGCCAGGTACAATGAGCAGTTCTTC
CASSGGARYNEQFF
>.|TRBV28|.|TRBJ2-1
TGTGCCAGCAGTTTAACCGGAAGCTACAATGAGCAGTTCTTC
CASSLTGSYNEQFF
>once|TRBV6-1|TRBD2|TRBJ2-3
TGTGCCAGCAGTGAAGTCTCTGGGACTAGCTTAGCCCCTCCGCAGTATTTT
CASSEVSGTSLAPPQYF
>.|TRBV6-1|.|TRBJ1-1
TGTGCCAGCAGGGGGACGTTTGAAGCTTTCTTT
CASRGTFEAFF
>.|TRBV14|TRBD1|TRBJ1-4
TGTGCCAGCAGCCCCGGTTTTGGGACAGGGATAAGAAAACTGTTTTTT
CASSPGFGTGIRKLFF
>.|TRBV30|.|TRBJ1-3
TGTGCCTGGAGTGACAAGGGAAACACCATATATTTT
CAWSDKGNTIYF
>.|TRBV7-8|.|TRBJ2-1
TGTGCCAGCAGCTTAGATGGGGGGGGCCGCAATGAGCAGTTCTTC
CASSLDGGGRNEQFF
>.|TRBV6-1|TRBD2|TRBJ2-2
TGTGCCAGCAGGGAGCGGGAGGTGGGCACCGGGGAGCTGTTTTTT
CASREREVGTGELFF
>.|TRBV5-1|TRBD1|TRBJ2-6
TGCGCCAGCAGCTTGTTACAGGGGGGCTCTGGGGCCAACGTCCTGACTTTC
CASSLLQGGSGANVLTF
>.|TRBV27|.|TRBJ1-2
TGTGCCAGCAGTCCGCAGTCTTCCCGACGGTATGGCTACACCTTC
CASSPQSSRRYGYTF
>.|TRBV11-3|.|TRBJ2-1
TGTGCCAGCAGCCCTACGGGTCTAGCACTTGAGCAGTTCTTC
CASSPTGLALEQFF
>once|TRBV7-2|.|TRBJ1-3
TGTGCCAGCAGCCCGACGGGCGATACCATATATTTT
CASSPTGDTIYF
>few|TRBV19|TRBD1|TRBJ1-2
TGTGCCAGTAGTACGGGACAGGGGTTTGGCTACACCTTC
CASSTGQGFGYTF
>.|TRBV15|.|TRBJ2-3
TGTGCCACCAGCGCCCCCGGAATAGTCGCAGATACGCAGTATTTT
CATSAPGIVADTQYF
>.|TRBV2|TRBD1|TRBJ1-5
TGTGCCACCTCGACAGGGTTGAGCAATCAGCCCCAGCATTTT
CATSTGLSNQPQHF
>once|TRBV5-3|.|TRBJ1-2
TGTGCCAGCAGCTTGCGAGTCAGGAACTATGGCTACACCTTC
CASSLRVRNYGYTF
>.|TRBV9|.|TRBJ2-2
TGTGCCAGCGGCCGGGGGACGAACACCGGGGAGCTGTTTTTT
CASGRGTNTGELFF
>.|TRBV7-2|.|TRBJ1-1
TGTGCCAGCAGCCACAGGGTTGGTGAAGCTTTCTTT
CASSHRVGEAFF
>.|TRBV11-2|TRBD2|TRBJ2-3
TGTGCCAGCAGCAAACCGGAGGGACTAGCGGGAGTATATACGCAGTATTTT
CASSKPEGLAGVYTQYF
>.|TRBV4-1|.|TRBJ1-2
TGCGCCAGCAGCCAAGGTCCCAGGGAATCCACATTTGGCTACACCTTC
CASSQGPRESTFGYTF
>once|TRBV4-1|.|TRBJ2-6
TGCGCCAGCAGCCCTCTGGAGGCCAACGTCCTGACTTTC
CASSPLEANVLTF
>once|TRBV7-8|.|TRBJ1-5
TGTGCCAGCAGCCGCGGTCCGCCTTATAGCAATCAGCCCCAGCATTTT
CASSRGPPYSNQPQHF
>.|TRBV6-5|.|TRBJ1-2
TGTGCCAGCAACTCAGGGACCACTTTGGACTTC
CASNSGTTLDF
>.|TRBV29-1|.|TRBJ1-1
TGCAGCGCGAGAGAGGCAGGCTCTGAAGCTTTCTTT
CSAREAGSEAFF